This T cell receptor beta chain was captured in a study of breast tumors, draining lymph nodes, adjacent tissues. Germline assignment: CDR1 MNHEY and CDR2 SMNVEV (reference sequence). V lost 6 bases to trimming and J lost 5 bases; unmatched junction nucleotides: 7. The CDR3 runs to 13 residues. This clonotype came up once. This may be a read error: a much more frequent sequence differs by one nucleotide. TCRdb fed the multiplex PCR reads into MiXCR, producing one record per CDR3 protein. The sample lists some 140,000 distinct CDR3 sequences, approximately 22% seen once, with around 2.2% in the top ten. Samples came from axillary lymph nodes draining the breast cancer.

Sequencing used axillary lymph node tissue. This TCR came from a female donor with breast cancer. Some clones in this sample may be carry-over from other donors' samples. This chain connects TRBV27 to TRBJ2-7; 7 positions agree with TRBD1. CDR3 coding DNA: TGTGCCAGCAGCAAAGGGGGCCTCAACGAGCAGTACTTC. As protein: CASSKGGLNEQYF.